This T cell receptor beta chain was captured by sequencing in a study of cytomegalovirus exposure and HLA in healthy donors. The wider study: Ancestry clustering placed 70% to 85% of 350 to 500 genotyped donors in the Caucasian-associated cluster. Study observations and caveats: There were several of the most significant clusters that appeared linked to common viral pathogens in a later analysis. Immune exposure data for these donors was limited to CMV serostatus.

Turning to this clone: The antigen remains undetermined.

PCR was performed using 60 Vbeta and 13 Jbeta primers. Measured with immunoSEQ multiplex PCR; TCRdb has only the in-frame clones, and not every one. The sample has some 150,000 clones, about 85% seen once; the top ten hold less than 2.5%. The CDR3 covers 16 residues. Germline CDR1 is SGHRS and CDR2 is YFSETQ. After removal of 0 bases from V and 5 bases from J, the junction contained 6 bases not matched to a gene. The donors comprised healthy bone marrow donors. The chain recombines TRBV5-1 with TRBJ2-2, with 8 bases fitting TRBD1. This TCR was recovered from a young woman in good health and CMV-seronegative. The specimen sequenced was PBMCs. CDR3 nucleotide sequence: TGCGCCAGCAGCTTGGCTCGGGGACAGGCGACCGGGGAGCTGTTTTTT. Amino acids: CASSLARGQATGELFF. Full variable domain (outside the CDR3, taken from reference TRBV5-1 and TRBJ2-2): KAGVTQTPRYLIKTRGQQVTLSCSPISGHRSVSWYQQTPGQGLQFLFEYFSETQRNKGNFPGRFSGRQFSNSRSEMNVSTLELGDSALYLCASSLARGQATGELFFGEGSRLTVL.